The sequence of this T cell receptor beta chain was determined in a study of beta chain features in type 1 diabetes. Study in general: No patient-donor differences in age, gender, total cells or subset yield.

Since all of the isolated RNA was reverse transcribed, expressed TCRB transcripts were what got sequenced. Method: immunoSEQ multiplex PCR; TCRdb's copy keeps in-frame clones and lacks some. This sample has about 900,000 clones, with 15% to 20% found just once. This clone occurred many times. The antigen is undetermined. Notes on the study in general: Sampled from patients, naive, central memory and Treg TCRB repertoires appeared more similar than those sampled from healthy donors.

This sequence was found in a woman aged 18-29 years in good health. Sequenced: naive CD4+ T cells from blood.

The DNA of the CDR3 is TGTGCCATCAGTGATTTGGGAACGCAGTATTTT. Its protein product is CAISDLGTQYF. The V gene is TRBV10-3, the J gene TRBJ2-3, with D uncertain. CDR3 length: 11 residues. Germline V gene data show CDR1 as ENHRY and CDR2 as SYGVKD. V lost 3 bases and J 9 bases, leaving 7 bases between the germline ends.